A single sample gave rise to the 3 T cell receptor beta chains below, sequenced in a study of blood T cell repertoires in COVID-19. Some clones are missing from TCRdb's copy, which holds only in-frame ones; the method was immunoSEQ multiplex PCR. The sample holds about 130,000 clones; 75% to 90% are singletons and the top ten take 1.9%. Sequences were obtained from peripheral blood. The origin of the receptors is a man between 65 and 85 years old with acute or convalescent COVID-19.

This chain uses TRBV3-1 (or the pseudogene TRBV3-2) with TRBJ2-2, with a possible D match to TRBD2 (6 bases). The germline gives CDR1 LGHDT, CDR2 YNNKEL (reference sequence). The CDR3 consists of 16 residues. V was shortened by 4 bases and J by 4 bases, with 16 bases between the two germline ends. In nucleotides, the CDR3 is TGTGCCAGCAGCCGATCGGTAGCGGCGATCACCGGGGAGCTGTTTTTT. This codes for CASSRSVAAITGELFF.

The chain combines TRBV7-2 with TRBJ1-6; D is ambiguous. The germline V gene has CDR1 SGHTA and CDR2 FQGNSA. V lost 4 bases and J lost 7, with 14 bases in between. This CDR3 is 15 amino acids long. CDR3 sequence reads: CASSSLDSPNSPLHF. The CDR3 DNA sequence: TGTGCCAGCAGCTCACTAGACTCTCCCAATTCACCCCTCCACTTT.

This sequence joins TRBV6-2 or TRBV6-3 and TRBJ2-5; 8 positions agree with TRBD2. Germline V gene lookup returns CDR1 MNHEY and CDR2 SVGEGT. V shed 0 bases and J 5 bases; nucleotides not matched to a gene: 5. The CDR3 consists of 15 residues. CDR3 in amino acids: CASSYSSGGGETQYF. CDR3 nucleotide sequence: TGTGCCAGCAGTTACTCGAGCGGGGGCGGGGAGACCCAGTACTTC.